The text below deals with one T cell receptor (beta chain). The target antigen is unknown. These data are taken from a study of cytomegalovirus exposure and HLA in healthy donors. About the research overall: In an early release, HLA-typed donors contributed tens of millions of unique TCR sequences. The study's findings and limits: In an earlier analysis, productive rearrangement rates for most beta V segments clustered near 87% or 30%. TCR beta chains numbering approximately 150 were designated cytomegalovirus-associated.

PCR used 60 Vbeta primers and 13 Jbeta primers. Only in-frame clones appear in the TCRdb table, and some are missing; sequencing was by immunoSEQ multiplex PCR. Here the sample spans about 140,000 clones, roughly 76% being singletons. This CDR3 has 15 residues. Losses at the gene ends were 5 bases for V and 2 bases for J; bases not matched to a gene: 9. Germline V gene sequence: CDR1 SGHRS, CDR2 YFSETQ. The chain combines TRBV5-1 with TRBJ1-2, with TRBD1 matching 7 bases. The receptor was derived from a female donor in good health and CMV-seronegative. What was sequenced was PBMCs. The CDR3, as DNA: TGCGCCAGCAGTTTGAGGGGGCGAGGGAACTATGGCTACACCTTC. This gives the protein CASSLRGRGNYGYTF.